Following are 10 T cell receptor beta chains from one sample sequenced in a study of CXCR4 blockade with PD-1 therapy in pancreatic cancer. Noted treatment: anti-PD-1 approximately 18 ug/mL plus AMD3100 about 92 ug/mL, day 2 of culture. Cultured 200 to 300 um tumor slices received no immune-activating factors or cytokines. The assay was immunoSEQ multiplex PCR, and TCRdb's table has in-frame clones only and misses some. The specimen's table records under 85 clones. These receptors have no identified antigens. The specimen was cultured tumor tissue, collected after 2 to 3 days in culture. Receptors were obtained from a human donor with pancreatic ductal adenocarcinoma.

There are a few counts of this clone. The V gene is TRBV29-1, the J gene TRBJ2-5; 7 nucleotides line up with TRBD1. The CDR3 totals 14 residues. Germline V CDR1 and CDR2: SQVTM, ANQGSEA. V lost 6 bases to trimming and J lost 5 bases; unmatched junction nucleotides: 12. CDR3 nucleotides: TGCAGCGTGGAACAGACAGGGCAATCGGAGACCCAGTACTTC. Translated: CSVEQTGQSETQYF.

V is TRBV12-5 and J is TRBJ2-7, with TRBD2 identical over 10 bases. The CDR3 loop spans 16 amino acids. Germline lookup yields CDR1 LGHNT and CDR2 FRNRAP. In nucleotides, the CDR3 is TGTGCCAGCCGGGCTAGCGGGAGAGGACTCCCAATCGAGCAGTACTTC. Amino acids: CASRASGRGLPIEQYF.

The chain links TRBV6-8 to TRBJ2-2; D is possibly TRBD2 (5 bases). V was trimmed by 0 bases and J by 7 bases, leaving 24 bases between them. CDR1 MNHGY and CDR2 SAAAGT come from the germline V gene. The CDR3 runs to 19 residues. This chain's CDR3 is CASSYSPWGVEGSLGELFF. CDR3 DNA: TGTGCCAGCAGTTACTCCCCTTGGGGTGTAGAGGGTAGTCTCGGGGAGCTGTTTTTT.

V usage is TRBV30 and J usage is TRBJ2-5, with a possible D match to TRBD2 (6 bases). Trimming removed 5 bases at V and 4 bases at J, with 11 bases between. The CDR3 has 12 amino acids. The germline V gene encodes CDR1 GTSNPN and CDR2 SVGIG (reference sequence). CDR3 bases: TGTGCCTGGGGGCTGGGGGGAGAGACCCAGTACTTC. Translating gives CAWGLGGETQYF.

This chain uses TRBV19 with TRBJ2-1; tentatively, D is TRBD1 or TRBD2 (6 bases each). Trimming pared 5 bases from V and 8 bases from J, leaving 16 bases between. This CDR3 is 14 amino acids long. Germline CDR1 is LNHDA and CDR2 is SQIVND (reference sequence). The CDR3 DNA reads TGTGCCAGTAGTCGTCGGGAGCCAGGGGATGAGCAGTTCTTC. Amino acid sequence: CASSRREPGDEQFF.

As to this clone: Residues arising from an ambiguous or unread base are written as X. The chain has TRBV10-2 and TRBJ2-5, with 8 bases aligning to TRBD2. The CDR3 runs 16 residues. CDR1 WSHSY and CDR2 SAAADI come from the germline V gene. Trimming removed 7 bases from V and 6 bases from J; junction bases left unmatched: 16. The CDR3 bases are TGCGCCAGCATGCCCCGGGGACTAGGGACCGTARAGACCCAGTACTTC. Translated: CASMPRGLGTVXTQYF.

This clone was observed once. V usage is TRBV6-8 and J usage is TRBJ2-1; 10 bases match TRBD1. The germline V gene encodes CDR1 MNHGY and CDR2 SAAAGT. Germline trimming cut 4 bases from V and 7 bases from J; bases unmatched to any gene: 13. The CDR3 has 17 amino acids. For the CDR3, the DNA is TGTGCCAGCAGTTTTTCCAGAAACCGGGACAGGGGAAATGAGCAGTTCTTC. Its translation: CASSFSRNRDRGNEQFF.

This chain connects TRBV11-3 to TRBJ2-5; the D call may be TRBD1 or TRBD2 (5 bases each). Germline V gives CDR1 SGHNT, CDR2 YENEEA. Trimming shortened V by 5 bases and J by 3 bases, and 16 bases separated the two germline ends. The CDR3 is made up of 15 amino acids. CDR3 sequence: CASSLGTDWEETQYF. The CDR3 DNA reads as TGTGCCAGCAGCCTAGGGACGGACTGGGAAGAGACCCAGTACTTC.

V is TRBV19 and J is TRBJ2-7, with 10 bases matching TRBD1. J was trimmed by 1 base and V by 5 bases; bases with no gene match: 5. Germline-derived CDR1 and CDR2 are LNHDA and SQIVND (reference sequence). The CDR3 is made up of 15 amino acids. The CDR3 reads CASSPRGQGSYEQYF. The DNA for the CDR3 is TGTGCCAGTAGTCCGCGGGGACAGGGGTCCTACGAGCAGTACTTC.

The sample holds a few counts of this clone. The chain uses TRBV15 and TRBJ2-7; D is uncertain. The CDR3 is made up of 17 amino acids. Germline values: CDR1 LNHNV, CDR2 YYDKDF (reference sequence). Trimming shortened V by 1 base and J by 2 bases, and 18 bases separated the two germline ends. In DNA, the CDR3 is TGTGCCACCAGCAGAGCACCCCCACCAGGTTCAACCTACGAGCAGTACTTC. Amino acids: CATSRAPPPGSTYEQYF.